This T cell receptor beta chain was recovered during a study of T cell changes during pregnancy in multiple sclerosis. With V trimmed by 3 bases and J by 7 bases, 2 bases remained unmatched. This CDR3 has 13 amino acids. CDR1 is WNHNN, CDR2 SYGVQD, per germline (reference sequence). The method was immunoSEQ multiplex PCR; TCRdb's version includes in-frame clones alone and lacks a portion of them. Seen here are some 76,000 clones, over 90% observed once, and the top ten hold just under 0.3%. The material was CD4+ T cells from peripheral blood mononuclear cells, obtained after pregnancy. This clonotype was obtained from a female donor with multiple sclerosis, enrolled in a pregnancy study. This chain connects TRBV10-1 to TRBJ2-1, with 8 nucleotides matching TRBD1. This CDR3 reads CASSEQGGNEQFF. The DNA of the CDR3 is TGCGCCAGCAGTGAACAGGGGGGAAATGAGCAGTTCTTC.